This T cell receptor (beta chain) was profiled in a study of CD8+CD57+ T cells in acquired aplastic anemia. Overall study: When averaged, DNA from sorted CD4+ and CD8+ cells came to 3.2 ug. Healthy donors gave approximately 10 million reads on average for CD4+ cells.

Germline V gene lookup returns CDR1 SGHTA and CDR2 FQGNSA. Trimming removed 9 bases from V and 2 bases from J; junction bases left unmatched: 11. The CDR3 sequence is 15 residues long. In regard to this clonotype: Its antigen is not known.

The study's findings and limits: Found in both controls and patients were around 31 CD8+ CDR3 sequences. Any difference that existed in CD8+ Simpson's diversity between patients and controls was not significant.

Template material for TCR beta VDJ and CDR3 profiling consisted of genomic DNA. Via MiXCR, TCRdb re-called the reads, giving one row per CDR3 protein. The sample lists about 42,000 distinct CDR3 sequences; 68% were seen once. The receptor was derived from a human donor in good health, serving as a control. Input material: sorted CD4+, CD8+, or CD8+CD57+ T cells (not recorded which) from PBMCs. V is TRBV7-2 and J is TRBJ2-7, with 9 nucleotides matching TRBD2. The CDR3 here is CASSRTVAGAYEQYF. CDR3 coding DNA: TGTGCCAGTAGTCGGACTGTAGCGGGAGCCTACGAGCAGTACTTC.